What follows are 2 T cell receptor beta chains derived from one specimen sequenced in a study of blood T cell repertoires in COVID-19. Some clones are missing from TCRdb's copy, which holds only in-frame ones; the method was immunoSEQ multiplex PCR. The table records approximately 130,000 clones, 70% to 90% of them present only once. Input material: peripheral blood. These receptors were obtained from a man between 60 and 70 years old with acute or convalescent COVID-19.

This chain links TRBV27 with TRBJ2-7; possible D gene TRBD1, 5 bases. Deletions cut 4 bases from V and 5 bases from J, with 6 bases between. The CDR3 is 11 amino acids. From germline, CDR1 is MNHEY and CDR2 SMNVEV (reference sequence). As DNA, the CDR3 is TGTGCCAGCAGTTCCAGGGACGAGCAGTACTTC. This translates into CASSSRDEQYF.

V and J are TRBV7-2 and TRBJ2-2, with a tentative D call TRBD1 (6 bases). V gave up 5 bases and J gave up 2 bases, with 12 bases separating them. The germline gives CDR1 SGHTA, CDR2 FQGNSA. CDR3 length: 15 amino acids. The CDR3: CASSPDRRNTGELFF. Written as DNA, the CDR3 is TGTGCCAGCAGCCCTGACAGGAGAAACACCGGGGAGCTGTTTTTT.